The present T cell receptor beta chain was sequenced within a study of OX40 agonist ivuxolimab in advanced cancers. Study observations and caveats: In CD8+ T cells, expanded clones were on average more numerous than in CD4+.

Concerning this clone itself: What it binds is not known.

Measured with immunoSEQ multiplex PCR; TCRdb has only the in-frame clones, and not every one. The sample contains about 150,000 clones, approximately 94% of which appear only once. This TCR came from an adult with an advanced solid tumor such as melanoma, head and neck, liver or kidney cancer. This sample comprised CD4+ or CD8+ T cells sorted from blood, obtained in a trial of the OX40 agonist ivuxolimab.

CDR3 region: CASSLTGSNGETQYF. For the CDR3, the DNA is TGTGCCAGCAGCTTAACTGGAAGCAACGGGGAGACCCAGTACTTC. The rearrangement joins TRBV7-3 to TRBJ2-5; unclear D gene. The germline gives CDR1 SGHTA, CDR2 FQGTGA. V lost 0 bases and J 5 bases, leaving 13 bases between the germline ends. The CDR3 length is 15 residues.